The 21 T cell receptor beta chains reported below all come from one sample, sequenced in a study of T cells in Graves' hyperthyroidism and ophthalmopathy. Amplified TCR beta CDR3 regions derived from RNA transcripts. HTBI primers were employed in a first-round RT-PCR of the TCR CDR3. TCRdb passed the multiplex PCR reads through MiXCR, listing each CDR3 protein once. The sample shows 220,000 or so distinct CDR3 sequences, about a sixth of them seen only once. Sequencing used blood. These receptors were obtained from a woman younger than 35 with Graves' ophthalmopathy.

This clonotype was counted ten times or more. The chain uses TRBV5-1 and TRBJ2-1; 8 nucleotides match TRBD1. The CDR3 is made up of 14 amino acids. CDR1 and CDR2 (germline): SGHRS, YFSETQ. Trimming at V came to 2 bases and at J to 5 bases, leaving 3 bases not matched to a gene. CDR3 sequence reads: CASSFGQGNNEQFF. The CDR3 nucleotides are TGCGCCAGCAGCTTCGGACAGGGAAACAATGAGCAGTTCTTC.

This clonotype has at least ten counts. The rearrangement links TRBV13 to TRBJ1-1, with TRBD1 identical over 7 bases. The CDR3 contains 13 residues. Per the germline V gene, CDR1 is PRHDT and CDR2 is FYEKMQ (reference sequence). Trimming removed 6 bases from V and 4 bases from J; junction bases left unmatched: 5. The CDR3 DNA sequence: TGTGCCAGCAGTTACAGGGGATTCACTGAAGCTTTCTTT. Protein: CASSYRGFTEAFF. Looking up the rest from reference TRBV13 and TRBJ1-1 gives the full variable domain: AAGVIQSPRHLIKEKRETATLKCYPIPRHDTVYWYQQGPGQDPQFLISFYEKMQSDKGSIPDRFSAQQFSDYHSELNMSSLELGDSALYFCASSYRGFTEAFFGQGTRLTVV.

This clonotype was counted many times. As DNA, the CDR3 is TGTGCCAGCAGCCACTCTAGCGGGAGCACAGATACGCAGTATTTT. Its protein product is CASSHSSGSTDTQYF. The chain uses TRBV4-2 and TRBJ2-3; TRBD2 aligns across 8 bases. Trimming at V came to 3 bases and at J to 0 bases, leaving 2 bases not matched to a gene. The CDR3 consists of 15 residues. Germline V gene data show CDR1 as LGHNA and CDR2 as YNFKEQ.

This clonotype appeared many times. The J gene is TRBJ2-4, the V gene TRBV11-3, with D unresolved. There are 11 residues in the CDR3. Deletions cut 5 bases from V and 8 bases from J, with 7 bases between. Germline V lookup: CDR1 SGHNT, CDR2 YENEEA. The CDR3 DNA reads as TGTGCCAGCAGCGCCGGCTACATTCAGTACTTC. It codes for CASSAGYIQYF.

This clonotype appeared many times. This chain links TRBV6-5 with TRBJ2-7; D uncertain. Germline CDR1 reads MNHEY; CDR2 reads SVGAGI. The CDR3 runs to 13 residues. Trimming removed 2 bases at V and 1 base at J, with 6 bases between. CDR3 in DNA: TGTGCCAGCAGTTACCCAATATCCTACGAGCAGTACTTC. Residues: CASSYPISYEQYF.

This clonotype was seen ten or more times. The genes are TRBV20-1 and TRBJ1-6, with D tentatively TRBD1 (5 bases). The germline V gene has CDR1 DFQATT and CDR2 SNEGSKA (reference sequence). V shed 1 base and J shed 5 bases, with 12 bases lying between them. This CDR3 contains 15 residues. CDR3 protein: CSARVGGSDNSPLHF. Here the CDR3 DNA reads TGCAGTGCTAGAGTTGGGGGGTCGGATAATTCACCCCTCCACTTT.

In its sample, this clonotype was seen many times. V usage is TRBV19 and J usage is TRBJ1-1, with TRBD1 matching over 11 bases. CDR1 and CDR2 (germline): LNHDA, SQIVND (reference sequence). The ends lost 3 bases at V and 2 bases at J; junction bases unmatched: 17. CDR3 length: 20 amino acids. The CDR3 reads CASSIFGRRDRGNYNTEAFF. The CDR3 nucleotides are TGTGCCAGTAGTATCTTCGGACGCCGGGACAGGGGGAACTATAACACTGAAGCTTTCTTT.

This clonotype was counted at least ten times. The chain uses TRBV7-3 and TRBJ2-7; D unresolved. The V gene's germline CDR1 is SGHTA and CDR2 FQGTGA. The CDR3 runs to 14 residues. V lost 0 bases, J lost 1 base, and 7 bases lay in between. The DNA for the CDR3 is TGTGCCAGCAGCTTAACTGGCCCTTCCTACGAGCAGTACTTC. Residues: CASSLTGPSYEQYF. The whole variable domain, remainder taken from reference TRBV7-3 and TRBJ2-7, is GAGVSQTPSNKVTEKGKYVELRCDPISGHTALYWYRQSLGQGPEFLIYFQGTGAADDSGLPNDRFFAVRPEGSVSTLKIQRTERGDSAVYLCASSLTGPSYEQYFGPGTRLTVT.

This clonotype was detected a few times. The J gene is TRBJ2-5, the V gene TRBV5-1; the match to TRBD1 covers 10 bases. CDR3 size: 15 residues. Germline CDR1 reads SGHRS; CDR2 reads YFSETQ. V shed 1 base, J shed 5 bases, and the junction held 5 bases outside the gene matches. CDR3 in DNA: TGCGCCAGCAGCTTGTCGACAGGGGGCGCGGAGACCCAGTACTTC. Translating gives CASSLSTGGAETQYF.

In its sample, this clonotype was seen a few times. The rearrangement links TRBV9 to TRBJ1-2; D gene uncertain. This CDR3 spans 14 amino acids. Per the germline V gene, CDR1 is SGDLS and CDR2 is YYNGEE. With 4 bases removed from V and 3 bases from J, the gap between germline ends came to 13 bases. DNA of the CDR3: TGTGCCAGCAGCAGAATTGCCAGTGACTATGGCTACACCTTC. The encoded protein is CASSRIASDYGYTF.

This clonotype was counted ten times or more. This rearrangement joins TRBV13 to TRBJ2-1; 9 positions match TRBD2. V was clipped by 5 bases and J by 1 base; unmatched bases: 3. CDR1 and CDR2 (germline): PRHDT, FYEKMQ (reference sequence). The CDR3 has 15 amino acids. CDR3 bases: TGTGCCAGCAGCCCGAGCGGGAGGTCCTACAATGAGCAGTTCTTC. Protein: CASSPSGRSYNEQFF.

In its sample, this clonotype was seen many times. The rearrangement uses TRBV15 and TRBJ2-5; D possibly uses TRBD1 or TRBD2 (5 bases each). This CDR3 comprises 14 residues. Germline V CDR1 and CDR2: LNHNV, YYDKDF (reference sequence). Trimming left V 5 bases short and J 4 bases short, with 14 bases between. The CDR3 coding sequence is TGTGCCACCAGCTTCCGGGGTGGGGGAGAGACCCAGTACTTC. It is translated as CATSFRGGGETQYF.

This clonotype was seen ten or more times. The chain combines TRBV7-9 with TRBJ1-1; D unresolved. V lost 5 bases and J 0 bases, leaving 7 bases between the germline ends. This CDR3 has 13 residues. The germline V gene has CDR1 SEHNR and CDR2 FQNEAQ (reference sequence). Here the CDR3 DNA reads TGTGCCAGCAGCACATTACTGAACACTGAAGCTTTCTTT. Amino acid sequence: CASSTLLNTEAFF.

This chain uses TRBV20-1 with TRBJ2-7; 8 nucleotides agree with TRBD1. The trim removed 3 bases at V and 4 bases at J, leaving 5 bases unmatched. Per germline, CDR1 DFQATT and CDR2 SNEGSKA (reference sequence). The CDR3 contains 13 residues. The DNA for the CDR3 is TGCAGTGCTAGTGGCGACAGGGGTTACGAGCAGTACTTC. Translated, it gives CSASGDRGYEQYF.

This clonotype came up many times. This sequence joins TRBV12-3 or TRBV12-4 and TRBJ1-1, with 8 bases identical to TRBD1. Losses at the gene ends were 0 bases for V and 11 bases for J; bases not matched to a gene: 8. This CDR3 region has 14 residues. For the CDR3, the DNA is TGTGCCAGCAGTTTAGCCCGGAGGACAGGGATTGCTTTCTTT. Protein sequence: CASSLARRTGIAFF.

The table lists this clonotype with a few counts. V usage is TRBV6-1 and J usage is TRBJ1-3; D is ambiguous. Germline values: CDR1 MNHNS, CDR2 SASEGT. CDR3 length: 14 amino acids. V lost 1 base and J 2 bases, leaving 6 bases between the germline ends. The CDR3 bases are TGTGCCAGCAGTGAAGGACCGGCTGGAAACACCATATATTTT. Amino acid sequence: CASSEGPAGNTIYF.

This clonotype has at least ten counts. The chain has TRBV20-1 and TRBJ1-1; 8 bases align to TRBD1. The CDR3 consists of 14 residues. Germline assignment: CDR1 DFQATT and CDR2 SNEGSKA (reference sequence). CDR3 sequence: CSGPDRVANTEAFF. DNA of the CDR3: TGCAGCGGACCGGACAGGGTGGCGAACACTGAAGCTTTCTTT.

This clonotype was seen only a few times. The J gene is TRBJ1-4, the V gene TRBV20-1; no definite D call. The CDR3 has 17 amino acids. Looked up from germline, CDR1 is DFQATT and CDR2 is SNEGSKA (reference sequence). The V end lost 1 base, the J end lost 5 bases, and 20 bases lay between the germline ends. CDR3 sequence reads: CSARAVGQNYTNEKLFF. Written as DNA, the CDR3 is TGCAGTGCTAGAGCCGTTGGGCAGAACTATACAAATGAAAAACTGTTTTTT.

This chain links TRBV10-3 with TRBJ2-2, with D possibly matching TRBD2 (5 bases). The CDR3 contains 15 residues. Trimming cost V 3 bases and J 6 bases, with 14 bases left between them. Germline V gene lookup returns CDR1 ENHRY and CDR2 SYGVKD. In nucleotides, the CDR3 is TGTGCCATCAGTGAAGTTCGCGGAGGTCCCGGGGAGCTGTTTTTT. Its translation is CAISEVRGGPGELFF.

This clonotype was found a few times. The CDR3 loop is CATTGGQGTPGDYGYTF. The CDR3 region has the DNA TGTGCCACCACAGGGGGACAGGGGACCCCTGGGGACTATGGCTACACCTTC. V gene TRBV19 combines with J gene TRBJ1-2, with 10 bases fitting TRBD1. CDR1 and CDR2 (germline): LNHDA, SQIVND (reference sequence). CDR3 length equals 17 residues. The V segment lost 10 bases and the J segment 3 bases; nucleotides outside the gene matches: 17.

This clonotype was seen repeatedly, ten times or more. The V call is TRBV20-1, the J call TRBJ2-5; TRBD2 agrees at 10 bases. The CDR3 runs 15 residues. CDR1 is DFQATT, CDR2 SNEGSKA, per germline (reference sequence). Trimming cost V 3 bases and J 5 bases; bases outside gene matches: 9. The CDR3 loop reads CSASRLAGASETQYF. Here the CDR3 DNA reads TGCAGTGCTAGCAGGCTAGCGGGGGCGTCGGAGACCCAGTACTTC.